A selection of T cell receptor beta chains follows, all from one sample in a study of blood T cell repertoires in COVID-19. Clones were sequenced by immunoSEQ multiplex PCR, and TCRdb holds only the in-frame ones, with some missing. The table records some 380,000 clones, about 90% of them present only once. The sample comprised peripheral blood. The receptors stem from a young man with active or convalescent COVID-19. CDR3s include the opening cysteine and the closing phenylalanine or tryptophan. A D gene is named only where the DNA matches it firmly. Size tells how often a clone was seen (once, few, many) or the class of an expanded clone, and some rows leave it out.

size	J	D	V	DNA	CDR3
-	TRBJ2-5	TRBD2	TRBV5-1	TGCGCCAGCAGCTTTGGACTAGCGGGAGGGCAAGAGACCCAGTACTTC	CASSFGLAGGQETQYF
-	TRBJ2-7	-	TRBV21-1	TGTGCCAGCAGCTCACACTGGACAGGGCTTAGCTCCTACGAGCAGTACTTC	CASSSHWTGLSSYEQYF
-	TRBJ2-3	TRBD2	TRBV3-1/TRBV3-2	TGTGCCAGCAGCCAAGATGGACTAGCGGGGGGGTTTACTAGCACAGATACGCAGTATTTT	CASSQDGLAGGFTSTDTQYF
few	TRBJ1-6	TRBD1	TRBV5-6	TGTGCCAGCAGCTTGGTGGCCAGGGGGTTTTCACCCCTCCACTTT	CASSLVARGFSPLHF
-	TRBJ2-1	-	TRBV2	TGTGCCAGCAGCCCTTACAATGAGCAGTTCTTC	CASSPYNEQFF
-	TRBJ1-5	-	TRBV28	TGTGCCAGCAGTTTAGGGGGGTGGGGCAATCAGCCCCAGCATTTT	CASSLGGWGNQPQHF
-	TRBJ2-5	TRBD1	TRBV9	TGTGCCAGCAGCCCCTGGGACAGACAAGAGACCCAGTACTTC	CASSPWDRQETQYF
-	TRBJ1-5	TRBD1	TRBV3-1/TRBV3-2	TGTGCCAGCAGCCTCCGATCACTTGGACAGGGCAATCAGCCCCAGCATTTT	CASSLRSLGQGNQPQHF
-	TRBJ1-5	-	TRBV15	TGTGCCACCAGCACAACGTGGGGCAGCAATCAGCCCCAGCATTTT	CATSTTWGSNQPQHF
-	TRBJ1-2	TRBD1	TRBV3-1/TRBV3-2	TGTGCCAGCAGCTACGTTGAGACAGGGTATGGCTACACCTTC	CASSYVETGYGYTF
-	TRBJ1-4	-	TRBV2	TGTGCCAGCAAAGGAGTAAATGAAAAACTGTTTTTT	CASKGVNEKLFF
-	TRBJ1-4	-	TRBV7-9	TGTGCCACCTCGACAGGTGCTCCCGAAAAACTGTTTTTT	CATSTGAPEKLFF
-	TRBJ2-1	TRBD2	TRBV7-9	TGTGCCAGCAGCGACGCCGGGACTAGCGGTTTGATGGATGAGCAGTTCTTC	CASSDAGTSGLMDEQFF
once	TRBJ2-5	TRBD2	TRBV7-8	TGTGCCAGCAGCCAAAAAAGGCGGGGGAGTAGCGGGAGGGCCCGGGAGACCCAGTACTTC	CASSQKRRGSSGRARETQYF
-	TRBJ1-1	TRBD1	TRBV4-2	TGTGCCAGCAGCCAAGGCGGGCAGGGGGCCGGTAACACTGAAGCTTTCTTT	CASSQGGQGAGNTEAFF
-	TRBJ2-2	-	TRBV21-1	TGTGCCAGCAGCAAAGAACTAGCATCGAACACCGGGGAGCTGTTTTTT	CASSKELASNTGELFF
-	TRBJ2-7	TRBD1	TRBV7-6	TGTGCCAGCAGGGGGACAGGGGGGTCCTACGAGCAGTACTTC	CASRGTGGSYEQYF
-	TRBJ2-4	TRBD1	TRBV7-9	TGTGCCAGCAGTCCAGACAGGGGGCGGCCTGGCATTCAGTACTTC	CASSPDRGRPGIQYF
-	TRBJ2-7	-	TRBV5-5	TGTGCCAGCAGCTTGGCGGCAGGGTACTCCTACGAGCAGTACTTC	CASSLAAGYSYEQYF
once	TRBJ2-1	TRBD2	TRBV4-3	TGCGCCAGCAGCCAAGATTTCCTAGCGGGGTACAATGAGCAGTTCTTC	CASSQDFLAGYNEQFF
-	TRBJ1-2	TRBD1	TRBV7-8	TGTGCCAGCAGCCCCCGAGCAGGGGGGAACTATGGCTACACCTTC	CASSPRAGGNYGYTF
-	TRBJ1-6	TRBD1	TRBV19	TGTGCCAGTAGTATAGGCCGAACAGGGGGCGCCGATAATTCACCCCTCCACTTT	CASSIGRTGGADNSPLHF
-	TRBJ1-4	TRBD1	TRBV30	TGTGCCTGGAGTCCCGGGACAGGGGGCTTGGGTGAAAAACTGTTTTTT	CAWSPGTGGLGEKLFF
few	TRBJ1-1	-	TRBV12-3/TRBV12-4	TGTGCCAGCAGTTTTCGGACATTTCGTGCTTTCTTT	CASSFRTFRAFF
-	TRBJ1-6	TRBD1	TRBV4-3	TGCGCCAGCAGCCAAGGGACAGGGGATTCACCCCTCCACTTT	CASSQGTGDSPLHF
-	TRBJ2-3	-	TRBV18	TGTGCCAGCTCACGCCAAGGACTCACAGATACGCAGTATTTT	CASSRQGLTDTQYF
-	TRBJ1-2	TRBD1	TRBV27	TGTGCCAGCAGTTTAGGGGCAGGGGGCTCCAACTATGGCTACACCTTC	CASSLGAGGSNYGYTF
once	TRBJ2-7	TRBD1	TRBV6-2/TRBV6-3	TGTGCCAGCAGTTACCCGGGGGACAGGGACCCCTACGAGCAGTACTTC	CASSYPGDRDPYEQYF
-	TRBJ1-2	-	TRBV7-3	TGTGCCAGCAGCCCAGGGGCAGGGCTTGAGGGCTACACCTTC	CASSPGAGLEGYTF
-	TRBJ1-1	TRBD1	TRBV7-2	TGTGCCAGCAGCCTGGGACAGCAGAACACTGAAGCTTTCTTT	CASSLGQQNTEAFF
-	TRBJ2-1	-	TRBV7-9	TGTGCCAGCAGCTTAGCCCAGGCAGCCGAGCAGTTCTTC	CASSLAQAAEQFF
-	TRBJ1-2	-	TRBV7-2	TGTGCCAGCAGCTTACTGGGGGCATACTATGGCTACACCTTC	CASSLLGAYYGYTF
-	TRBJ2-1	-	TRBV25-1	TGTGCCAGCAGTGAAGGAGGGGAGGATGAGCAGTTCTTC	CASSEGGEDEQFF
-	TRBJ1-2	-	TRBV28	TGTGCCAGCAGTTTCTACCCGGAGGGGGGCTACACCTTC	CASSFYPEGGYTF
-	TRBJ2-1	-	TRBV27	TGTGCCAGCAGTTTAAGAGGCTACAATGAGCAGTTCTTC	CASSLRGYNEQFF
-	TRBJ2-2	TRBD2	TRBV7-2	TGTGCCAGCAGCTTTAATAGCGGGGGTACGAGCACCGGGGAGCTGTTTTTT	CASSFNSGGTSTGELFF
few	TRBJ2-7	TRBD1	TRBV6-2/TRBV6-3	TGTGCCAGCAGTTCGAGGCTCGTCAGGGGGCGCGGGAACGAGCAGTACTTC	CASSSRLVRGRGNEQYF
-	TRBJ2-3	TRBD1	TRBV11-3	TGTGCCAGCGGGGACAGGGGTAGCACAGATACGCAGTATTTT	CASGDRGSTDTQYF
-	TRBJ2-2	-	TRBV19	TGTGCCAGTAGTATTAATAGGACAGAAAACACCGGGGAGCTGTTTTTT	CASSINRTENTGELFF
-	TRBJ2-3	TRBD2	TRBV9	TGTGCCAGCCGCTCGGAGCGGGGGGGCCCCACAGATACGCAGTATTTT	CASRSERGGPTDTQYF
-	TRBJ2-3	TRBD2	TRBV14	TGTGCCAGCAGCCGCAGCGGGAGTAAGGCAGATACGCAGTATTTT	CASSRSGSKADTQYF
-	TRBJ2-3	TRBD2	TRBV27	TGTGCCAGCGGGACTAGCGCAGATACGCAGTATTTT	CASGTSADTQYF
-	TRBJ2-1	TRBD2	TRBV7-6	TGTGCCAGCAGCTTAAGGGGTAGCGGGAGCTCCTACAATGAGCAGTTCTTC	CASSLRGSGSSYNEQFF
-	TRBJ1-3	-	TRBV4-1	TGCGCCAGCAGCCCTTGGACAGCTTCTGGAAACACCATATATTTT	CASSPWTASGNTIYF
few	TRBJ1-5	TRBD1	TRBV5-5	TGTGCCAGCAGCTGGGGGACAGGGAATAGCAATCAGCCCCAGCATTTT	CASSWGTGNSNQPQHF
-	TRBJ1-3	-	TRBV21-1	TGTGCCAGCAGCAAAGGTATCCCCTCCTCCAGGGACACCATATATTTT	CASSKGIPSSRDTIYF
-	TRBJ1-6	-	TRBV9	TGTGCCAGCAGCGTATGGGCGGAGGATTCACCCCTCCACTTT	CASSVWAEDSPLHF
-	TRBJ1-1	-	TRBV25-1	TGTGCCAGCAGTGAATTTCCAGGTTTTAACACTGAAGCTTTCTTT	CASSEFPGFNTEAFF
-	TRBJ2-1	-	TRBV6-5	TGTGCCAGCACCGGAGGGGTGGTCGATGAGCAGTTCTTC	CASTGGVVDEQFF
-	TRBJ2-7	TRBD2	TRBV5-8	TGTGCCAGCAGCGCGGGCGGGACTAGCGGGGGTTCGTTCTATCACGAGCAGTACTTC	CASSAGGTSGGSFYHEQYF
once	TRBJ1-1	-	TRBV25-1	TGTGCCAGCAGAGGGGAAATGAACACTGAAGCTTTCTTT	CASRGEMNTEAFF
-	TRBJ2-1	-	TRBV21-1	TGTGCCAGCACCCGACACCGAAGCCGGGGGAGGCACAATGAGCAGTTCTTC	CASTRHRSRGRHNEQFF
-	TRBJ2-1	-	TRBV12-3/TRBV12-4	TGTGCCAGCACTAAATCCCGCCAGGGTGAGCAGTTCTTC	CASTKSRQGEQFF
-	TRBJ1-2	-	TRBV7-9	TGTGCCAGCATCATTTCCGCGTCGGGGTTTGGCTACACCTTC	CASIISASGFGYTF